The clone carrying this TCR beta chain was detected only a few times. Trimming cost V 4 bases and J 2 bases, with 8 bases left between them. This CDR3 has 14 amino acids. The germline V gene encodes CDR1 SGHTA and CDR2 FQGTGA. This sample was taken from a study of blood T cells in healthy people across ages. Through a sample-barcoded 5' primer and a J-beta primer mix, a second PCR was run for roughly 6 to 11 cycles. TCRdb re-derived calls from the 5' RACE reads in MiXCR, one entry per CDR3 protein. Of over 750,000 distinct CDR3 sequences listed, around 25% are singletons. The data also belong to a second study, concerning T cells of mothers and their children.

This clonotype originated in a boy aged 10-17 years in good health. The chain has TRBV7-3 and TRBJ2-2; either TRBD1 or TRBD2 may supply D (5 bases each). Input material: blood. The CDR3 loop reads CASSWDLNTGELFF. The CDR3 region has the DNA TGTGCCAGCAGCTGGGACCTAAACACCGGGGAGCTGTTTTTT.